These 8 T cell receptor beta chains were all obtained from the same sample, sequenced in a study of CD8+ T cells in alopecia areata. Extracted RNA was reverse transcribed, and the resulting cDNA served as sequencing template. Clones were read by immunoSEQ multiplex PCR, and TCRdb kept only the in-frame ones, dropping some. This sample has approximately 98,000 clones, with approximately 50% found just once. The sample was NKG2D-low CD8+ T cells sorted from blood. The receptors were gathered from a human donor with alopecia areata.

V is TRBV4-1 and J is TRBJ1-5; 8 bases are a match to TRBD1. CDR3 length: 15 amino acids. CDR1 and CDR2 (germline): MGHRA, YSYEKL. The V and J ends lost 3 bases and 4 bases, in that order; junction bases with no gene match: 5. CDR3 sequence: CASSQRQGSNQPQHF. The CDR3 DNA reads as TGCGCCAGCAGCCAGCGACAGGGGTCGAATCAGCCCCAGCATTTT.

The genes are TRBV6-5 and TRBJ2-6; D remains ambiguous. This CDR3 has 13 amino acids. V was cut by 7 bases and J by 0 bases, with 4 bases left in between. Looked up from germline, CDR1 is MNHEY and CDR2 is SVGAGI. CDR3 coding DNA: TGTGCCAGCACGGGCTCTGGGGCCAACGTCCTGACTTTC. Its protein is CASTGSGANVLTF.

The chain recombines TRBV28 with TRBJ2-7; D is ambiguous. Trimming left V 5 bases short and J 2 bases short, with 13 bases between. Germline-derived CDR1 and CDR2 are MDHEN and SYDVKM. The CDR3 extends over 14 amino acids. CDR3 nucleotides: TGTGCCAGCAGTACTGATCGCCTGACCTACGAGCAGTACTTC. Its translation is CASSTDRLTYEQYF.

The chain carries TRBV5-6 and TRBJ1-2; D call uncertain. Germline CDR1 SGHDT, CDR2 YYEEEE. This CDR3 has 11 residues. The germline V and J ends were trimmed by 2 bases and 8 bases, with 7 bases remaining between them. CDR3 loop: CASSFGMGYTF. The CDR3 DNA follows: TGTGCCAGCAGCTTCGGGATGGGCTACACCTTC.

This chain connects TRBV27 to TRBJ2-1; 13 bases agree with TRBD2. The germline V gene has CDR1 MNHEY and CDR2 SMNVEV (reference sequence). The junction had 10 bases not matched to a gene; V was cut back by 4 bases and J by 7 bases. The CDR3 totals 17 residues. The CDR3 DNA follows: TGTGCCAGCAGTTCATTTGGACTAGCGGGAGATAAGAATGAGCAGTTCTTC. It yields the protein CASSSFGLAGDKNEQFF.

The V gene is TRBV11-2, the J gene TRBJ2-7; 10 bases line up with TRBD2. The V segment lost 4 bases and the J segment 3 bases; nucleotides outside the gene matches: 12. The CDR3 has 17 amino acids. Germline lookup yields CDR1 SGHAT and CDR2 FQNNGV. This CDR3 is CASSSGASGSQHYEQYF. The CDR3 DNA is TGTGCCAGCAGCTCCGGAGCTAGCGGGAGCCAACACTACGAGCAGTACTTC.

The J gene is TRBJ2-3, the V gene TRBV27; D unclear. V lost 5 bases to trimming and J lost 4 bases, with 10 bases between them. CDR1 and CDR2 from the germline V gene are MNHEY and SMNVEV (reference sequence). The CDR3 has 13 residues. CDR3: CASSTVTPDTQYF. CDR3 in DNA: TGTGCCAGCAGTACGGTCACCCCAGATACGCAGTATTTT.

The CDR3 nucleotides read TGTGCCAGCTCACCCAGGGAGGGCACCCAGCATTTT. Translated: CASSPREGTQHF. The chain carries TRBV18 and TRBJ1-5, with a tentative D call TRBD1 (5 bases). The CDR3 runs to 12 residues. Trimming cost V 3 bases and J 11 bases, with 11 bases left between them. Germline lookup yields CDR1 KGHSH and CDR2 LQKENI.